This T cell receptor beta chain was sequenced for a study of OX40 agonist ivuxolimab in advanced cancers. The overall study: Subjects had a mean age of about 65 years, with a range of roughly 20 to 80; approximately 83% were male.

Details on this clone: What it binds is not known.

Findings and limits, study-wide: In general, CD8+ T cells held more expanded clones than CD4+ did, on average.

The method was immunoSEQ multiplex PCR; TCRdb's version includes in-frame clones alone and lacks a portion of them. The repertoire holds 25,000 to 40,000 clones, with 75% to 90% as singletons. Germline lookup yields CDR1 SNHLY and CDR2 FYNNEI. Trimming took 0 bases from V and 4 from J; bases not matched to a gene: 9. The CDR3 length is 16 residues. Sequenced material: CD4+ or CD8+ T cells sorted from blood, taken in a trial of the OX40 agonist ivuxolimab. This chain links TRBV2 with TRBJ2-7; 7 positions match TRBD2. This TCR came from an adult with an advanced solid tumor such as melanoma, head and neck, liver or kidney cancer. CDR3 DNA sequence: TGTGCCAGCAGTGAAGCCAAGGACATCGGGGGGTACGAGCAGTACTTC. Translation: CASSEAKDIGGYEQYF.